Reported below is one T cell receptor (beta chain). The entry originates in a study of T cells in tumors after PD-1 blockade. V was clipped by 2 bases and J by 0 bases; unmatched bases: 1. The CDR3 sequence is 15 residues long. CDR1 is SGDLS, CDR2 YYNGEE, per germline. Sequencing was performed with immunoSEQ multiplex PCR; in TCRdb, only in-frame clones are kept and a portion is missing. The table includes about 12,000 clones, approximately 63% detected once. This sequence was found in a human donor with basal cell carcinoma. This chain joins TRBV9 and TRBJ2-2; 7 bases map to TRBD2. Sample: tumor tissue, taken before anti-PD-1 treatment. CDR3 DNA: TGTGCCAGCAGCGTCGGGGGGTCGAACACCGGGGAGCTGTTTTTT. It encodes CASSVGGSNTGELFF.